This T cell receptor beta chain was identified in a study of T cells in Graves' hyperthyroidism and ophthalmopathy. This clonotype was recorded many times. The CDR3 sequence is 16 residues long. Trimming took off 0 bases at V and 2 bases at J, with 16 bases between the two ends. Germline V gives CDR1 DFQATT, CDR2 SNEGSKA (reference sequence). The CDR3 regions of TCR beta were amplified from RNA transcripts. When the TCR CDR3 underwent first-round RT-PCR, the HTBI primer set was used. TCRdb fed the multiplex PCR reads into MiXCR, producing one record per CDR3 protein. This sample has 700,000 to 950,000 distinct CDR3 sequences; 30% to 40% occur once, and the top ten carry about a third. Orbital computed tomography, thyroid ultrasound, serum thyroxine and TRAb, and clinical symptoms together informed the diagnoses.

The source material was blood. This TCR derives from a woman between 40 and 50 years old with Graves' hyperthyroidism. This chain joins TRBV20-1 and TRBJ2-5, with D unresolved. CDR3 protein: CSARDSLISSQETQYF. The CDR3 coding sequence is TGCAGTGCTAGAGACTCGTTGATTAGTTCACAAGAGACCCAGTACTTC.